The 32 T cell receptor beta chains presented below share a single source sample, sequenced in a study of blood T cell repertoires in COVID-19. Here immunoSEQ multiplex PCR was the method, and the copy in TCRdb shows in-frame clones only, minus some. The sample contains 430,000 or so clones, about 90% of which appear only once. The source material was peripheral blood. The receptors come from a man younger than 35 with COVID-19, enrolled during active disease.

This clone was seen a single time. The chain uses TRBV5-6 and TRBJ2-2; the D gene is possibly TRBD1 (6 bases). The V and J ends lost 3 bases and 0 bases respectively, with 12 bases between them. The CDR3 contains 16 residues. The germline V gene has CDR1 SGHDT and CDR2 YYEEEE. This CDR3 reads CASSSWTVANTGELFF. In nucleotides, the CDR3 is TGTGCCAGCAGCTCATGGACAGTCGCGAACACCGGGGAGCTGTTTTTT.

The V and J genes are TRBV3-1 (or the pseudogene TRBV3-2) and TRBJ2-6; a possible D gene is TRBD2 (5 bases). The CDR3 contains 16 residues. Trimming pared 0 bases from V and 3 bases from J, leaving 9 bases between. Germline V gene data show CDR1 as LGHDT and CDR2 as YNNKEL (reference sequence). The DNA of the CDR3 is TGTGCCAGCAGCCAAGAGAGGGCGTTTGGGGCCAACGTCCTGACTTTC. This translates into CASSQERAFGANVLTF.

CDR3 coding DNA: TGTGCCAGCAGTCCGAAACAGGGGGCAGTATGGACTGGGGCCAACGTCCTGACTTTC. Its protein product is CASSPKQGAVWTGANVLTF. The chain combines TRBV5-6 with TRBJ2-6, with TRBD1 matching 9 bases. CDR1 is SGHDT and CDR2 is YYEEEE in the germline V gene. The CDR3 totals 19 residues. Germline trimming cut 5 bases from V and 2 bases from J; bases unmatched to any gene: 14.

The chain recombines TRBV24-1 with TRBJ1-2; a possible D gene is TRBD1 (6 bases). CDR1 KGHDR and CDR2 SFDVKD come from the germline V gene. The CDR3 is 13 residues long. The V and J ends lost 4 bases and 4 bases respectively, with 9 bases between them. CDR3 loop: CATSDSDSYGYTF. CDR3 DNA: TGTGCCACCAGTGACTCGGACAGCTATGGCTACACCTTC.

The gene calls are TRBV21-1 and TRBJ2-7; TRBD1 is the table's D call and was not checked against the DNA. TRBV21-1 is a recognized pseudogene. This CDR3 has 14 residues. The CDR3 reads CASSRQDRAHEQYF. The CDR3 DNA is TGTGCCAGCAGCAGACAGGACAGGGCTCACGAGCAGTACTTC.

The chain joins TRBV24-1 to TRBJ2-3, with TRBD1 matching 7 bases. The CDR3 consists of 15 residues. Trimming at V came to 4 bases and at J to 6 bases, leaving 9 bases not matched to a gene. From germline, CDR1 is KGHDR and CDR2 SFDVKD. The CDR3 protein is CATSDRQGWWDTQYF. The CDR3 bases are TGTGCCACCAGTGACCGACAGGGCTGGTGGGATACGCAGTATTTT.

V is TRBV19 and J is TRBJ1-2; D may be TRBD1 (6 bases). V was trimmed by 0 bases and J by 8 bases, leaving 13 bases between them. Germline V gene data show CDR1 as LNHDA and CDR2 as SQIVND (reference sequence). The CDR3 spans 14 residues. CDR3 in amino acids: CASSIESGARGYTF. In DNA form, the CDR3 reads TGTGCCAGTAGTATAGAGTCAGGGGCGCGAGGCTACACCTTC.

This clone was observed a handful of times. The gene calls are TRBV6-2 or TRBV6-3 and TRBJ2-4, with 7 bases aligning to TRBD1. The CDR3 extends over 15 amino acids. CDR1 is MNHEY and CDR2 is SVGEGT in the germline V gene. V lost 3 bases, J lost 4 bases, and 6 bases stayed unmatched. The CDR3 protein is CASSYLGRGKNIQYF. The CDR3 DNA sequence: TGTGCCAGCAGTTATTTAGGCAGGGGGAAAAACATTCAGTACTTC.

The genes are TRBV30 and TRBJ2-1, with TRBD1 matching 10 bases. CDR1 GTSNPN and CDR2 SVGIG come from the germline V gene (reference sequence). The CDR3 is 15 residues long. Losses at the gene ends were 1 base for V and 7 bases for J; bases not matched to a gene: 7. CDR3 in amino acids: CAWSEGTGVVNEQFF. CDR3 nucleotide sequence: TGTGCCTGGAGTGAGGGGACAGGGGTGGTGAATGAGCAGTTCTTC.

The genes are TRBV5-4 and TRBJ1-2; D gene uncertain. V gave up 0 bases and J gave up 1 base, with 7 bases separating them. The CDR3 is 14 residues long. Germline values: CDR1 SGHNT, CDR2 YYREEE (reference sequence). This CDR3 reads CASSLGAGNYGYTF. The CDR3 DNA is TGTGCCAGCAGCTTGGGGGCCGGTAACTATGGCTACACCTTC.

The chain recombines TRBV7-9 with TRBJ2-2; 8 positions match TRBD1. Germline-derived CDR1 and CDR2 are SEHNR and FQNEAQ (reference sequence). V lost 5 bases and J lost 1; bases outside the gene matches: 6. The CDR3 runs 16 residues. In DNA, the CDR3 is TGTGCCAGCAGCCCCACCGGGACAGGGAACACCGGGGAGCTGTTTTTT. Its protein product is CASSPTGTGNTGELFF.

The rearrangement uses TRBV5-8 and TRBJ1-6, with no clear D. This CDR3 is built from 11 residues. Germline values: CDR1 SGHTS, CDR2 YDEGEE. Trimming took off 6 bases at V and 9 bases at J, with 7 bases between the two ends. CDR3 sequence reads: CASTQVSPLHF. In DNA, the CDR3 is TGTGCCAGCACTCAGGTTTCACCCCTCCACTTT.

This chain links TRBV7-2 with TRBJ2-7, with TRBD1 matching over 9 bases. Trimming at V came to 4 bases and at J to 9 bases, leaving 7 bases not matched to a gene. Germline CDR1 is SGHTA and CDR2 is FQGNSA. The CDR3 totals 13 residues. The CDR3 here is CASSSDRGRAQYF. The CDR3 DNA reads TGTGCCAGCAGCTCGGACAGGGGAAGGGCGCAGTACTTC.

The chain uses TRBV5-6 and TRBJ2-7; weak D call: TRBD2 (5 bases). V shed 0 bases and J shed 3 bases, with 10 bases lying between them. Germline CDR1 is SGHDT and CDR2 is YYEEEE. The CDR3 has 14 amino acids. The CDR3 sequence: CASSLGRYDYEQYF. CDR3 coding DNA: TGTGCCAGCAGCTTGGGGAGGTATGACTACGAGCAGTACTTC.

CDR3 in DNA: TGTGCCAGCAGTTACTCGACTAACCTCGTCGAGCAGTACTTC. Amino acid sequence: CASSYSTNLVEQYF. The chain couples TRBV6-6 to TRBJ2-7; D may be TRBD2 (5 bases). The V gene's germline CDR1 is MNHNY and CDR2 SVGAGI (reference sequence). The CDR3 consists of 14 residues. V lost 0 bases and J 6 bases, leaving 12 bases between the germline ends.

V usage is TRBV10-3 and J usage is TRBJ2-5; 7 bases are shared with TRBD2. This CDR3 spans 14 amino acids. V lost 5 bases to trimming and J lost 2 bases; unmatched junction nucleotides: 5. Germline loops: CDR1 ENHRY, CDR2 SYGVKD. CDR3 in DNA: TGTGCCATCAGTCGCGGGGGTTCGCAAGAGACCCAGTACTTC. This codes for CAISRGGSQETQYF.

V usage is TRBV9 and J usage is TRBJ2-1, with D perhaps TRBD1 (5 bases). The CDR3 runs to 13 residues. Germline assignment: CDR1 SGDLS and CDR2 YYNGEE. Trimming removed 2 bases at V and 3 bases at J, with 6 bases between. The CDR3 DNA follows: TGTGCCAGCAGCGTTGACAGCTACAATGAGCAGTTCTTC. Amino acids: CASSVDSYNEQFF.

CDR3 DNA: TGCAGCGTTGTTGTCGTAGGGGTCGGCGAGCAGTACTTC. Protein product: CSVVVVGVGEQYF. This chain joins TRBV29-1 and TRBJ2-7; tentative D call: TRBD1 (5 bases). Per germline, CDR1 SQVTM and CDR2 ANQGSEA. The V end lost 4 bases, the J end lost 6 bases, and 16 bases lay between the germline ends. The CDR3 runs 13 residues.

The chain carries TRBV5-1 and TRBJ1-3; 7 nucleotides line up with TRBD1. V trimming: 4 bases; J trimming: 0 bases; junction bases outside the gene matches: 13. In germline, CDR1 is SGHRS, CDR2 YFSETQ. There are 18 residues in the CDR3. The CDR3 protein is CASSPGTAQPYSGNTIYF. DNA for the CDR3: TGCGCCAGCAGCCCGGGGACAGCACAACCTTACTCTGGAAACACCATATATTTT.

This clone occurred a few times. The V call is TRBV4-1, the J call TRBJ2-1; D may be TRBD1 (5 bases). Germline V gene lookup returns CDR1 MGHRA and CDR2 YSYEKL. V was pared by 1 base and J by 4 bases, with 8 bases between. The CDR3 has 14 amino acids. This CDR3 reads CASSQADSYNEQFF. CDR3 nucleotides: TGCGCCAGCAGCCAAGCCGACAGTTACAATGAGCAGTTCTTC.

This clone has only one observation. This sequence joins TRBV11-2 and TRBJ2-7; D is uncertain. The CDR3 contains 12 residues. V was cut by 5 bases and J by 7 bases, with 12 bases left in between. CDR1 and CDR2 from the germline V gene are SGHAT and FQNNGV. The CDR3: CASSPAPREQYF. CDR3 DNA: TGTGCCAGCAGCCCTGCTCCGCGAGAGCAGTACTTC. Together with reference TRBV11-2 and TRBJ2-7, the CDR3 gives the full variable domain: EAGVAQSPRYKIIEKRQSVAFWCNPISGHATLYWYQQILGQGPKLLIQFQNNGVVDDSQLPKDRFSAERLKGVDSTLKIQPAKLEDSAVYLCASSPAPREQYFGPGTRLTVT.

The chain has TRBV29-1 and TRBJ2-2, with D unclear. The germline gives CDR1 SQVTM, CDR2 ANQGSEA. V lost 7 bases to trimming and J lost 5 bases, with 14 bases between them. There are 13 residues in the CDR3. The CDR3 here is CSASRGGTGELFF. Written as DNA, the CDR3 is TGCAGCGCCTCCCGAGGTGGGACCGGGGAGCTGTTTTTT.

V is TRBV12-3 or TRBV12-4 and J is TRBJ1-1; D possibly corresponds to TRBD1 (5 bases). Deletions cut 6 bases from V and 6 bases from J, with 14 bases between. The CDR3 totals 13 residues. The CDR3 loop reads CASSLREAAEAFF. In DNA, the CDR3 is TGTGCCAGCAGCCTCAGGGAGGCCGCTGAAGCTTTCTTT.

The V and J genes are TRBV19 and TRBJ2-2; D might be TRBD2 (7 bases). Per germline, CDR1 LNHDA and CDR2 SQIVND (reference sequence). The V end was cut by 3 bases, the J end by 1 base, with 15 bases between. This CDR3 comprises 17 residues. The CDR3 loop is CASSMFAGALNTGELFF. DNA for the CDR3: TGTGCCAGTAGTATGTTTGCGGGGGCCTTGAACACCGGGGAGCTGTTTTTT. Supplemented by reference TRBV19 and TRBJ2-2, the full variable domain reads DGGITQSPKYLFRKEGQNVTLSCEQNLNHDAMYWYRQDPGQGLRLIYYSQIVNDFQKGDIAEGYSVSREKKESFPLTVTSAQKNPTAFYLCASSMFAGALNTGELFFGEGSRLTVL.

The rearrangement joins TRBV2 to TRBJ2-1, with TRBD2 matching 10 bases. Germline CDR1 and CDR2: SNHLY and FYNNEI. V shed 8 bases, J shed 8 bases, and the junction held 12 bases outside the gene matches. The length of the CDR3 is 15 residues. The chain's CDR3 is CASSAQGLALDEQFF. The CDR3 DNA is TGTGCCAGCTCAGCCCAGGGACTAGCGCTCGATGAGCAGTTCTTC.

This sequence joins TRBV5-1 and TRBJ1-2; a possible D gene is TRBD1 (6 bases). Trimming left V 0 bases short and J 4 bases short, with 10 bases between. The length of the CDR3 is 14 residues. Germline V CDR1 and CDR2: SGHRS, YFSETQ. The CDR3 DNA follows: TGCGCCAGCAGCTTGGACAGGGAGCGCTATGGCTACACCTTC. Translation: CASSLDRERYGYTF.

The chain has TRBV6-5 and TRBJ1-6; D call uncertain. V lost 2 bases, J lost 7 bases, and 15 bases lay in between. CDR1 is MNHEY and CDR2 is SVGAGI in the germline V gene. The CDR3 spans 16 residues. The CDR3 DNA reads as TGTGCCAGCAGTTACGGAACCCACGGAGGGAATTCACCCCTCCACTTT. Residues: CASSYGTHGGNSPLHF.

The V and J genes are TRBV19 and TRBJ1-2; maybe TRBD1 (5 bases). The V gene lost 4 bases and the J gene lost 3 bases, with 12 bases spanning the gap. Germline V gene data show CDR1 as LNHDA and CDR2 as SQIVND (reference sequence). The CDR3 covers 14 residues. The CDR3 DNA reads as TGTGCCAGTAGTAGTGGGGGGTTTGACTATGGCTACACCTTC. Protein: CASSSGGFDYGYTF. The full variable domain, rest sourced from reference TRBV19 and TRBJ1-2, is DGGITQSPKYLFRKEGQNVTLSCEQNLNHDAMYWYRQDPGQGLRLIYYSQIVNDFQKGDIAEGYSVSREKKESFPLTVTSAQKNPTAFYLCASSSGGFDYGYTFGSGTRLTVV.

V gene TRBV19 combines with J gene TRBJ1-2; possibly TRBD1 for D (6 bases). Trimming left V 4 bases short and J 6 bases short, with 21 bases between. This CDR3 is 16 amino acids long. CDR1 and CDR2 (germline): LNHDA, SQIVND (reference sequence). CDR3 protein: CASSTRTGRTLDGYTF. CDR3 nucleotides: TGTGCCAGTAGTACGCGAACAGGGCGCACCCTGGATGGCTACACCTTC.

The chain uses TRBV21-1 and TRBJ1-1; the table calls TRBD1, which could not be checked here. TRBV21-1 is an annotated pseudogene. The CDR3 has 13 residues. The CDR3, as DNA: TGTGCCAGCACCCTACAGGGATCGCCTGAAGCTTTCTTT. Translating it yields CASTLQGSPEAFF.

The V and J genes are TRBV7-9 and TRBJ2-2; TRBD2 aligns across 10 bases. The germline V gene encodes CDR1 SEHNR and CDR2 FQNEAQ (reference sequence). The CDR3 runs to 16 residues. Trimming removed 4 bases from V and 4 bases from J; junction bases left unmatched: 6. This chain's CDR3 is CASSSGLAEITGELFF. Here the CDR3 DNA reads TGTGCCAGCAGCTCCGGACTAGCGGAAATCACCGGGGAGCTGTTTTTT.

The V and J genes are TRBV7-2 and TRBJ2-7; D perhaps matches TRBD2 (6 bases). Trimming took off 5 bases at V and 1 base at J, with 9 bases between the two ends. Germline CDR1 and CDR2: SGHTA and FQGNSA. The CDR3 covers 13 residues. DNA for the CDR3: TGTGCCAGCAGCCGTAGCGGTTCCTACGAGCAGTACTTC. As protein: CASSRSGSYEQYF. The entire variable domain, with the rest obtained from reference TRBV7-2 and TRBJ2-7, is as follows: GAGVSQSPSNKVTEKGKDVELRCDPISGHTALYWYRQSLGQGLEFLIYFQGNSAPDKSGLPSDRFSAERTGGSVSTLTIQRTQQEDSAVYLCASSRSGSYEQYFGPGTRLTVT.